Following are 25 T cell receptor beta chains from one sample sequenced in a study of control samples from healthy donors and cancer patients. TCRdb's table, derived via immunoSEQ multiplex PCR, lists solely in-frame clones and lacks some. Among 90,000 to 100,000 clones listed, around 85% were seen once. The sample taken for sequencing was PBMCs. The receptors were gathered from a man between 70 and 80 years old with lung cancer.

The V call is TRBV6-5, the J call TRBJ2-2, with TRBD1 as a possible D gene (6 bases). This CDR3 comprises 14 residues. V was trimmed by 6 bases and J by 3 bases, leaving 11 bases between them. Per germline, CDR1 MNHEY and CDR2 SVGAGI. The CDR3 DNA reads TGTGCCAGCAGGCCGGGACACTACACCGGGGAGCTGTTTTTT. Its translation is CASRPGHYTGELFF.

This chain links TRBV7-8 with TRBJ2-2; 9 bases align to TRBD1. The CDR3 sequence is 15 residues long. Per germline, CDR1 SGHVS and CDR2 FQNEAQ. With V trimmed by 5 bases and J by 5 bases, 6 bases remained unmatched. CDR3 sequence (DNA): TGTGCCAGCAGCGCCGGGACAGGGAAAACCGGGGAGCTGTTTTTT. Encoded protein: CASSAGTGKTGELFF.

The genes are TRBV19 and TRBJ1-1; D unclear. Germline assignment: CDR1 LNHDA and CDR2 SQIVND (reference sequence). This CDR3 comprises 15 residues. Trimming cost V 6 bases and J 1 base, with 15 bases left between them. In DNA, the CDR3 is TGTGCCAGTAGCCTTGTGGGAGGGCGGAACACTGAAGCTTTCTTT. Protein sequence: CASSLVGGRNTEAFF.

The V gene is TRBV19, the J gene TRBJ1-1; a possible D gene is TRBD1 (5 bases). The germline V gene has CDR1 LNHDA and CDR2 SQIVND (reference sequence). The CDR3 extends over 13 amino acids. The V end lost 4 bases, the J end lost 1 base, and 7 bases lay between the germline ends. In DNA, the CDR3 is TGTGCCAGTAGTACGGGGGGGAACACTGAAGCTTTCTTT. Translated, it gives CASSTGGNTEAFF. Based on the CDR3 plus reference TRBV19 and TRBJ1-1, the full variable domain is DGGITQSPKYLFRKEGQNVTLSCEQNLNHDAMYWYRQDPGQGLRLIYYSQIVNDFQKGDIAEGYSVSREKKESFPLTVTSAQKNPTAFYLCASSTGGNTEAFFGQGTRLTVV.

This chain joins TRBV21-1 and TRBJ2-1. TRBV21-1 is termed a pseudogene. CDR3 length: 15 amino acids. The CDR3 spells CASSKALSFYNEQFF. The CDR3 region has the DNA TGTGCCAGCAGCAAAGCGCTTTCTTTTTACAATGAGCAGTTCTTC.

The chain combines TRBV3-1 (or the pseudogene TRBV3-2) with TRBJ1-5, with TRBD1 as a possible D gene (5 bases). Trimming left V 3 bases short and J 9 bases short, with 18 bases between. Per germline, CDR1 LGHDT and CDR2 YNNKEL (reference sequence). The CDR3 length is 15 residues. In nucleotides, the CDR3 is TGTGCCAGCAGCCAGACCCCTTGGGGGATTGGGCCCCAGCATTTT. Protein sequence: CASSQTPWGIGPQHF.

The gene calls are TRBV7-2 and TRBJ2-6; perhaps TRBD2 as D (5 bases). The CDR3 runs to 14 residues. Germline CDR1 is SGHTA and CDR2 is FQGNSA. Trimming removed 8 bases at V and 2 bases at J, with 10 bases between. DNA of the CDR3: TGTGCCAGCGGAACGAGGGCTGGGGCCAACGTCCTGACTTTC. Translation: CASGTRAGANVLTF.

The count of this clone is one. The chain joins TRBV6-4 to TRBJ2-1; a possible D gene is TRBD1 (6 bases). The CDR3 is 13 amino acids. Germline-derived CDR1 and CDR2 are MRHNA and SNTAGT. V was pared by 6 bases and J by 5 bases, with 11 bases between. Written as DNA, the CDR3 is TGTGCCAGCAGCACAGGGCCACACAATGAGCAGTTCTTC. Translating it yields CASSTGPHNEQFF.

The CDR3 spells CASRTGGRQPQHF. The DNA of the CDR3 is TGTGCCAGCAGGACAGGGGGCCGTCAGCCCCAGCATTTT. The genes are TRBV19 and TRBJ1-5; 11 bases agree with TRBD1. V was clipped by 9 bases and J by 6 bases; unmatched bases: 4. Germline-derived CDR1 and CDR2 are LNHDA and SQIVND (reference sequence). This CDR3 comprises 13 residues.

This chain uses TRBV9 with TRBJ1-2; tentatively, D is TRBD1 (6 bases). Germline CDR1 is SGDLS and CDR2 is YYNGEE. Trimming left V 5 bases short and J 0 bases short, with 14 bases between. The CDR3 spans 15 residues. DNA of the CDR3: TGTGCCAGCAGTCGAGAGGGGGGGACTAACTATGGCTACACCTTC. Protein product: CASSREGGTNYGYTF.

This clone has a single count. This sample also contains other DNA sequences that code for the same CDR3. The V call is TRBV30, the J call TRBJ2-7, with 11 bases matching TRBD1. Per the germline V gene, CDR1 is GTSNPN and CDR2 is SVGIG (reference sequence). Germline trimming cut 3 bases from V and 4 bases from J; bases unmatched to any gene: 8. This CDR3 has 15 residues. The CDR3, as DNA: TGTGCCTGGAGCGTAGCCGGGACAGGGGGGTACGAGCAGTACTTC. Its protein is CAWSVAGTGGYEQYF.

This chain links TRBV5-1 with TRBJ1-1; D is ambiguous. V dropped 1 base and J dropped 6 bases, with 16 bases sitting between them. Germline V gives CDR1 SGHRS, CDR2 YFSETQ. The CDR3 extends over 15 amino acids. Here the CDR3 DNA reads TGCGCCAGCAGCTTGTCAGGCCCGCAGATCTCTGAAGCTTTCTTT. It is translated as CASSLSGPQISEAFF.

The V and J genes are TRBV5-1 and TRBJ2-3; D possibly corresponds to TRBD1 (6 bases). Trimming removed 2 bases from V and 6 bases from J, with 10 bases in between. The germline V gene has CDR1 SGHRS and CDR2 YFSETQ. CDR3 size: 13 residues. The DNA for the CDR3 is TGCGCCAGCAGCTTCGGGACAACGGATACGCAGTATTTT. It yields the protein CASSFGTTDTQYF.

The CDR3 here is CSVLRGGSYNEQFF. The CDR3 DNA is TGCAGCGTTCTTCGGGGGGGATCCTACAATGAGCAGTTCTTC. The chain employs TRBV29-1 and TRBJ2-1; 8 bases line up with TRBD2. This CDR3 has 14 residues. V lost 5 bases and J lost 1; bases outside the gene matches: 4. Germline V gene lookup returns CDR1 SQVTM and CDR2 ANQGSEA.

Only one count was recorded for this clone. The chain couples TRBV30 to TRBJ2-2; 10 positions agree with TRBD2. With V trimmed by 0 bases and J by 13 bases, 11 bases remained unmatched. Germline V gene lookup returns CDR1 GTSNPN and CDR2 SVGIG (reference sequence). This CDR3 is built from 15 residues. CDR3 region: CAWSVDSSGGTRLFF. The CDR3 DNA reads TGTGCCTGGAGTGTAGATAGTAGCGGGGGGACACGGCTGTTTTTT.

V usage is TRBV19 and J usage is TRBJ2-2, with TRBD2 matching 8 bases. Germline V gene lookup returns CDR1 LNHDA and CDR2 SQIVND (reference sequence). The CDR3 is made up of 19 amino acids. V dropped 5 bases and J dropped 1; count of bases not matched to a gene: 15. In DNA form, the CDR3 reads TGTGCCAGTAGTCCCTCTGGTTTAGCGGGGACTATGAACACCGGGGAGCTGTTTTTT. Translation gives CASSPSGLAGTMNTGELFF.

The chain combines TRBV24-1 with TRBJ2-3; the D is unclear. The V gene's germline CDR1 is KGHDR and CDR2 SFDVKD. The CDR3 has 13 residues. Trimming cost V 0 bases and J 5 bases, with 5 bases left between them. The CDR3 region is CATSDLVGDTQYF. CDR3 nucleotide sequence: TGTGCCACCAGTGATTTGGTGGGAGATACGCAGTATTTT.

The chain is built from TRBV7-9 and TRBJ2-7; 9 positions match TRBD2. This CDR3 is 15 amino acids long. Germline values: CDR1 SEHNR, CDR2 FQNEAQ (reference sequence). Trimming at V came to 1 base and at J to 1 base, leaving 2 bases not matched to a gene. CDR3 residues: CASSLGGGASYEQYF. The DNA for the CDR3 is TGTGCCAGCAGCTTAGGCGGGGGGGCTTCCTACGAGCAGTACTTC.

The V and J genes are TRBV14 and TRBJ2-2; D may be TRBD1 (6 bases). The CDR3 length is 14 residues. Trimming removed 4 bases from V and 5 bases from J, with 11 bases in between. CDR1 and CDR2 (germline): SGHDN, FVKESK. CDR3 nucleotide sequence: TGTGCCAGCAGCCCCAGAACAGGGACCGGGGAGCTGTTTTTT. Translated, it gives CASSPRTGTGELFF.

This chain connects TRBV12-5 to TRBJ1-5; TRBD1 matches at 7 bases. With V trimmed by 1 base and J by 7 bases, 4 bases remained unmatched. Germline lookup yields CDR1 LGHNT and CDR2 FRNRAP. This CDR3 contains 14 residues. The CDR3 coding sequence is TGTGCTAGTGGTTTGGGAACAGGGGTACAGCCCCAGCATTTT. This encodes CASGLGTGVQPQHF.

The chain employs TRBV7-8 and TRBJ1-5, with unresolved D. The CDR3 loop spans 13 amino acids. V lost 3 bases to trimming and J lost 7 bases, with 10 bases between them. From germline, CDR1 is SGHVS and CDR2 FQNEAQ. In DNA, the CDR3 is TGTGCCAGCAGCTTCGCCCCAGAACAGCCCCAGCATTTT. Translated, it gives CASSFAPEQPQHF. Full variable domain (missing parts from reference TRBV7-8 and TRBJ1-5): GAGVSQSPRYKVAKRGQDVALRCDPISGHVSLFWYQQALGQGPEFLTYFQNEAQLDKSGLPSDRFFAERPEGSVSTLKIQRTQQEDSAVYLCASSFAPEQPQHFGDGTRLSIL.

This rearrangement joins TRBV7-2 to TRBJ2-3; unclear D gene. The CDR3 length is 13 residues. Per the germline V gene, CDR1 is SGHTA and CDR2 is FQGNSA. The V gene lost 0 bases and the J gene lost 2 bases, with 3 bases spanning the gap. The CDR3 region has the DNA TGTGCCAGCAGCTTAGCCCTCACAGATACGCAGTATTTT. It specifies CASSLALTDTQYF.

CDR3: CASSRGTGGDTQYF. The CDR3 DNA is TGTGCCAGCAGCCGGGGGACAGGGGGGGATACGCAGTATTTT. The J gene is TRBJ2-3, the V gene TRBV13, with 11 positions matching TRBD1. Germline CDR1 and CDR2: PRHDT and FYEKMQ (reference sequence). The CDR3 runs 14 residues. The V and J ends lost 5 bases and 6 bases, in that order; junction bases with no gene match: 4.

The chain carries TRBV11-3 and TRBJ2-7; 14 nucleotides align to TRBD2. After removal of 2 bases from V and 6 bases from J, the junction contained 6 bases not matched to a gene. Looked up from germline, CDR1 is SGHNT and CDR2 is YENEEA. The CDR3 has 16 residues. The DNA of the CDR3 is TGTGCCAGCAGCTTAAATGGGGGACTAGCGGGGGTCGAGCAGTACTTC. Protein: CASSLNGGLAGVEQYF.

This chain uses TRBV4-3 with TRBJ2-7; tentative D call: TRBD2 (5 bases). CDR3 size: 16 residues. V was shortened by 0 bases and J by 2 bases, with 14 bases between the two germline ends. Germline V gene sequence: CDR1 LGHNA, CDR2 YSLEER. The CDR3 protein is CASSQDRSGWAYEQYF. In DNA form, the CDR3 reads TGCGCCAGCAGCCAAGATCGGAGCGGATGGGCCTACGAGCAGTACTTC.